These T cell receptor beta chains were read from a single sample in a study of blood T cell repertoires in COVID-19. Here immunoSEQ multiplex PCR was the method, and the copy in TCRdb shows in-frame clones only, minus some. Of 150,000 or so clones in the sample, over 85% were seen once. The sample was peripheral blood. All receptors derive from a man aged 60 to 75 with active or convalescent COVID-19. Each CDR3 is given with its conserved first and last residue. The D gene is left open where the match is weak. A row's size may be missing; if present it is once, few, many or a size class.

d_call | clone_size | j_call | v_call | cdr3_nt | cdr3_aa
TRBD1 | - | TRBJ1-2 | TRBV5-1 | TGCGCCAGCAGCTTAACAGGGGGCGCGGATGGCTACACCTTC | CASSLTGGADGYTF
- | - | TRBJ2-5 | TRBV5-1 | TGCGCCAGCAGCTTGGCGGGGGGCCTAGAGACCCAGTACTTC | CASSLAGGLETQYF
- | - | TRBJ2-2 | TRBV7-2 | TGTGCCGGCGGAGGGACTAACACCGGGGAGCTGTTTTTT | CAGGGTNTGELFF
- | - | TRBJ1-1 | TRBV11-2 | TGTGCCAGCAGCTTAAACCTCGACAGGGAAGCTTTCTTT | CASSLNLDREAFF
- | - | TRBJ1-2 | TRBV6-5 | TGTGCCAGCAGTCCCCTAGGACATCTCGGTTATGGCTACACCTTC | CASSPLGHLGYGYTF
- | once | TRBJ1-4 | TRBV12-3/TRBV12-4 | TGTGCCAGCACAGGGACAACTAATGAAAAACTGTTTTTT | CASTGTTNEKLFF
TRBD1 | - | TRBJ1-4 | TRBV10-3 | TGTGCCATCAGTGAGTCACAGGGGTCTAATGAAAAACTGTTTTTT | CAISESQGSNEKLFF
- | - | TRBJ1-5 | TRBV4-1 | TGCGCCAGCAGCCAAGCGGGGGGCTCCAATCAGCCCCAGCATTTT | CASSQAGGSNQPQHF
- | once | TRBJ2-5 | TRBV5-1 | TGCGCCAGCAGCTTGGCGACAGCTGGGGAGACCCAGTACTTC | CASSLATAGETQYF
- | - | TRBJ1-1 | TRBV6-6 | TGTGCCAGCAGTTACGCGGCTATGAACACTGAAGCTTTCTTT | CASSYAAMNTEAFF
- | - | TRBJ1-6 | TRBV5-1 | TGCGCCAGCAGCTTGGCTGACAGGAAGGGACGACGGCCCCTCCACTTT | CASSLADRKGRRPLHF
- | - | TRBJ2-1 | TRBV6-6 | TGTGCCAGCAGTCGGACACCCGACAATGAGCAGTTCTTC | CASSRTPDNEQFF
- | - | TRBJ1-5 | TRBV10-3 | TGTGCCATCAGTGGTACAGGGTATAGCAATCAGCCCCAGCATTTT | CAISGTGYSNQPQHF
- | - | TRBJ1-4 | TRBV5-5 | TGTGCCAGCAGCTTGGGTTTAGAGGGTAATGAAAAACTGTTTTTT | CASSLGLEGNEKLFF
TRBD2 | - | TRBJ2-3 | TRBV19 | TGTGCCAGTAGTATTACTAGCGGGAGAGGTACAGATACGCAGTATTTT | CASSITSGRGTDTQYF
- | - | TRBJ1-5 | TRBV4-1 | TGCGCCAGCAGCCAAGAGGGGGGTGGTCAGCCCCAGCATTTT | CASSQEGGGQPQHF
- | - | TRBJ2-4 | TRBV2 | TGTGCCAGCAGTATCATCAGGGGAGCCAAAAACATTCAGTACTTC | CASSIIRGAKNIQYF
- | - | TRBJ2-2 | TRBV7-8 | TGTGCCAGCAGCTTACGGGTTTTCGCCACCGGGGAGCTGTTTTTT | CASSLRVFATGELFF
TRBD2 | - | TRBJ2-7 | TRBV4-1 | TGCGCCAGCAGCCAAGAGGGGTCGGGTCTAGCGGGAGTCCGGGAGCAGTACTTC | CASSQEGSGLAGVREQYF
- | - | TRBJ1-1 | TRBV5-4 | TGTGCCAGCAGCCCGAAGCCCCAGGACACTGAAGCTTTCTTT | CASSPKPQDTEAFF
TRBD1 | - | TRBJ1-1 | TRBV20-1 | TGCAGTGCTCGTGCGGGACAGATGAACACTGAAGCTTTCTTT | CSARAGQMNTEAFF
- | - | TRBJ1-2 | TRBV7-6 | TGTGCCAGCAGCTCGGTGGGGGGGGCTGGCTACACCTTC | CASSSVGGAGYTF
TRBD2 | - | TRBJ2-1 | TRBV20-1 | TGCAGTGCTAGTAAGGGGCCTAAGCGGGGTATAACCTACAATGAGCAGTTCTTC | CSASKGPKRGITYNEQFF
- | - | TRBJ1-5 | TRBV30 | TGTGCCTGGAGTAGGACAGCCCCGGATCAGCCCCAGCATTTT | CAWSRTAPDQPQHF
TRBD2 | - | TRBJ2-5 | TRBV5-1 | TGCGCCAGCAGCTTGGTTCTAGCGGGGGGACAAGAGACCCAGTACTTC | CASSLVLAGGQETQYF
TRBD2 | - | TRBJ2-7 | TRBV9 | TGTGCCAGCAGCGTCGGACTAGCGGGAGGTTCCTACGAGCAGTACTTC | CASSVGLAGGSYEQYF
TRBD1 | - | TRBJ1-1 | TRBV6-5 | TGTGCCAGCCGGGACAGGGGTAACACTGAAGCTTTCTTT | CASRDRGNTEAFF
- | - | TRBJ2-1 | TRBV5-4 | TGTGCCAGCAGCTTGGGGCTAGGAGGGAACAATGAGCAGTTCTTC | CASSLGLGGNNEQFF
- | - | TRBJ2-7 | TRBV10-3 | TGTGCCATCTCGAAGGAGGGTTCCGAGCAGTACTTC | CAISKEGSEQYF
- | - | TRBJ2-1 | TRBV6-5 | TGTGCCAGCAGTTACGGAATACTATCATCCTACAATGAGCAGTTCTTC | CASSYGILSSYNEQFF
TRBD1 | once | TRBJ2-1 | TRBV18 | TGTGCCAGCTCACCAGACTCGACAGGGTCTGGGAAGTTCTTC | CASSPDSTGSGKFF
TRBD1 | - | TRBJ2-7 | TRBV3-1/TRBV3-2 | TGTGCCAGCAGCCAAGCCGGGGGACAGGCCAATTACGAGCAGTACTTC | CASSQAGGQANYEQYF
- | once | TRBJ2-3 | TRBV10-3 | TGTGCCATCAGTGAGCGTACAGATACGCAGTATTTT | CAISERTDTQYF
TRBD1 | - | TRBJ1-1 | TRBV6-5 | TGTGCCAGCAGCCTAGACAGGGGCACTGAAGCTTTCTTT | CASSLDRGTEAFF
- | - | TRBJ2-3 | TRBV10-1 | TGCGCCAGCAGTGAGGGGGGCGCAGATACGCAGTATTTT | CASSEGGADTQYF
TRBD2 | - | TRBJ2-2 | TRBV27 | TGTGCCAGCCAGGGCGACCCGGGACTAGCGGGAGGATGGTTATCCACCGGGGAGCTGTTTTTT | CASQGDPGLAGGWLSTGELFF
- | - | TRBJ1-2 | TRBV20-1 | TGCAGTGCTATCAGGGGTAGGGGCTACACCTTC | CSAIRGRGYTF
TRBD1 | - | TRBJ2-7 | TRBV5-4 | TGTGCCAGCAGCTTTCCCGGGACAGGGGTGGGGGAGCAGTACTTC | CASSFPGTGVGEQYF
- | - | TRBJ1-3 | TRBV7-2 | TGTGCCAGCAGCTTAGGACAGAGATATAGAAACACCATATATTTT | CASSLGQRYRNTIYF